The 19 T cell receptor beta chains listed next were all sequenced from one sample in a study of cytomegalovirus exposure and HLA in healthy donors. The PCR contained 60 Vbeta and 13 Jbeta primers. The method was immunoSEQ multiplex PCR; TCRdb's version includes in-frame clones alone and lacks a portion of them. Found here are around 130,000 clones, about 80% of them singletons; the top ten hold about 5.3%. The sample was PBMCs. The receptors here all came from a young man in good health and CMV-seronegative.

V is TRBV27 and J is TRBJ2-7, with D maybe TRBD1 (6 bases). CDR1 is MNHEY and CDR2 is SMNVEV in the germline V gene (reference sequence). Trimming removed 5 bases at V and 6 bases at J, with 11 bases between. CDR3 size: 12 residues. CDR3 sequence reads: CASSGRGAEQYF. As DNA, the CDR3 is TGTGCCAGCAGTGGCAGGGGAGCCGAGCAGTACTTC.

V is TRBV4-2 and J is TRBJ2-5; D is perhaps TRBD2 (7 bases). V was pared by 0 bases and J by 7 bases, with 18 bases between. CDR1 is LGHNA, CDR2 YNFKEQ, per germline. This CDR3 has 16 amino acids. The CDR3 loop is CASSQETSRGRGTQYF. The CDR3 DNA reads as TGTGCCAGCAGCCAAGAGACTAGCAGGGGTCGGGGGACCCAGTACTTC.

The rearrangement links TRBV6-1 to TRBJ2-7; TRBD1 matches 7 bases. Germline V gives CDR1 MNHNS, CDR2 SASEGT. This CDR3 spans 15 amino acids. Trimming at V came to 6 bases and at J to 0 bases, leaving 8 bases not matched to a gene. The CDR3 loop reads CASRAQQGSSYEQYF. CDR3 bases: TGTGCCAGCAGAGCGCAACAGGGGAGCTCCTACGAGCAGTACTTC.

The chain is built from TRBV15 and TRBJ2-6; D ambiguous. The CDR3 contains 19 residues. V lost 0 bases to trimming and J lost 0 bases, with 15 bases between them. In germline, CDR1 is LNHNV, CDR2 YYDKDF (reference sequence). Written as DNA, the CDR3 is TGTGCCACCAGCAGAGATTCCCGATCCTTTAGCTCTGGGGCCAACGTCCTGACTTTC. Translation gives CATSRDSRSFSSGANVLTF.

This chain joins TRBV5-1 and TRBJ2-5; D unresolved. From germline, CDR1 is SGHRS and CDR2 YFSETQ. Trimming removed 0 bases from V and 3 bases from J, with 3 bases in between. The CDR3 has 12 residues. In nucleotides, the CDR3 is TGCGCCAGCAGCTTGGCTGAAGAGACCCAGTACTTC. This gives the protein CASSLAEETQYF.

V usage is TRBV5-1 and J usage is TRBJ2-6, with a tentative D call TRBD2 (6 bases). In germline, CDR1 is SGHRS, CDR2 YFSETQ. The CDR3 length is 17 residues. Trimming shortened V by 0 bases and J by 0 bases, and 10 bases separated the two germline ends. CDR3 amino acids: CASSLALGGSGANVLTF. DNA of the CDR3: TGCGCCAGCAGCTTGGCCCTGGGGGGCTCTGGGGCCAACGTCCTGACTTTC.

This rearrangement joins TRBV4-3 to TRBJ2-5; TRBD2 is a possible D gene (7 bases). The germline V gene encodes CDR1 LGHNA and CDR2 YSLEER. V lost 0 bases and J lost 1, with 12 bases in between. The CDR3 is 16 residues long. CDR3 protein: CASSQDGGGLQETQYF. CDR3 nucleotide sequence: TGCGCCAGCAGCCAAGATGGCGGGGGCCTCCAAGAGACCCAGTACTTC.

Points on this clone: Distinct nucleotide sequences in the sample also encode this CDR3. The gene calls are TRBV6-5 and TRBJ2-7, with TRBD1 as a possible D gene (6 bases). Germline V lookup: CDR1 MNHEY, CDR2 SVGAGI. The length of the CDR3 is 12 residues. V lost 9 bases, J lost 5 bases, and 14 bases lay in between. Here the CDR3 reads CASSSQGHEQYF. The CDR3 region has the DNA TGTGCCAGTAGCTCCCAGGGGCACGAGCAGTACTTC.

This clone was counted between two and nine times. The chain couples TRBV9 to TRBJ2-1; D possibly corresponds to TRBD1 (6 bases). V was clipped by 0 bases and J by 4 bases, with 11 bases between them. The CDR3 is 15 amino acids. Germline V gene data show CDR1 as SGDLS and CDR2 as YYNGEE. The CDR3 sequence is CASSVETGQYNEQFF. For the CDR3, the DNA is TGTGCCAGCAGCGTAGAGACAGGACAATACAATGAGCAGTTCTTC.

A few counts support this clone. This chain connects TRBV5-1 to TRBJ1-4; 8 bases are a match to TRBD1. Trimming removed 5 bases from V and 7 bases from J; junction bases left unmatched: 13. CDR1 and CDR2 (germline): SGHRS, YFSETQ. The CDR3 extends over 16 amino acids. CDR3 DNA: TGCGCCAGCAGTCCGACGGACAGGGCGGATATTGAAAAACTGTTTTTT. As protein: CASSPTDRADIEKLFF.

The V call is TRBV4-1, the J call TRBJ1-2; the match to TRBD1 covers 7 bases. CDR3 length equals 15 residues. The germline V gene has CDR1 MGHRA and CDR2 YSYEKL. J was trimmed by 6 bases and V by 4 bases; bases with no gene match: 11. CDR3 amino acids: CASSPQTGTRDGYTF. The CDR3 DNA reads TGCGCCAGCAGCCCCCAGACAGGGACTCGTGATGGCTACACCTTC.

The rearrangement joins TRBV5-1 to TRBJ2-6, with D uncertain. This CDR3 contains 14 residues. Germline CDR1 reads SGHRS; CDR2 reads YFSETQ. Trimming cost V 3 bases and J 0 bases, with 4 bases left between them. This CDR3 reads CASSSFSGANVLTF. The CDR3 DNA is TGCGCCAGCAGCTCCTTCTCTGGGGCCAACGTCCTGACTTTC.

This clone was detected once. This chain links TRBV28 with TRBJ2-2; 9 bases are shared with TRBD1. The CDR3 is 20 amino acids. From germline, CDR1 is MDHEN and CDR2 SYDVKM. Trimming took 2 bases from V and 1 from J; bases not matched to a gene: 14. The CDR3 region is CASSLNRWDRVVVNTGELFF. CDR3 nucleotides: TGTGCCAGCAGTTTAAATCGGTGGGACAGGGTAGTTGTGAACACCGGGGAGCTGTTTTTT.

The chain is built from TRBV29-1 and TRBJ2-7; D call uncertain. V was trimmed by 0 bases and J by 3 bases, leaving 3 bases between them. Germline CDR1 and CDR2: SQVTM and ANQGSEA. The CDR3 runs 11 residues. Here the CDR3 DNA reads TGCAGCGTTGAAGACAGCTACGAGCAGTACTTC. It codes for CSVEDSYEQYF.

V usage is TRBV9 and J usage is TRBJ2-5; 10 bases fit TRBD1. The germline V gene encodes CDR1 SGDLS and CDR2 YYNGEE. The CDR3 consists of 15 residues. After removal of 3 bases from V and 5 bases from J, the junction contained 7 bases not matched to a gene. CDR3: CASSARQGAGETQYF. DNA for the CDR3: TGTGCCAGCAGCGCCAGACAGGGGGCAGGTGAGACCCAGTACTTC.

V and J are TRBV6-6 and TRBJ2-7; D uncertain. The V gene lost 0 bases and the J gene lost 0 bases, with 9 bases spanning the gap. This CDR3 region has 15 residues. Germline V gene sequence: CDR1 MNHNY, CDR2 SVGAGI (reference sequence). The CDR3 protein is CASSYSDLRSYEQYF. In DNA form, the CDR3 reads TGTGCCAGCAGTTACTCTGACTTACGCTCCTACGAGCAGTACTTC.

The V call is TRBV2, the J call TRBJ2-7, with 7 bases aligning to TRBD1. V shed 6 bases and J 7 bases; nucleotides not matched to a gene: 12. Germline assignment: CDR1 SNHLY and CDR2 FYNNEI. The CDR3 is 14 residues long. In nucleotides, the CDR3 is TGTGCCAGCAGATCTGAGACAGGGTCGGGGGAGCAGTACTTC. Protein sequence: CASRSETGSGEQYF.

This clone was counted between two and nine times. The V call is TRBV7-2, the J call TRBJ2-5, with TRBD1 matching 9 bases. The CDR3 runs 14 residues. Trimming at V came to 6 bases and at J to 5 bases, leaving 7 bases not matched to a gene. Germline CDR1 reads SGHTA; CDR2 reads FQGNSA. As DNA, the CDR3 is TGTGCCAGCAGTTTTAGACAGGGGGGGGAGACCCAGTACTTC. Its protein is CASSFRQGGETQYF.

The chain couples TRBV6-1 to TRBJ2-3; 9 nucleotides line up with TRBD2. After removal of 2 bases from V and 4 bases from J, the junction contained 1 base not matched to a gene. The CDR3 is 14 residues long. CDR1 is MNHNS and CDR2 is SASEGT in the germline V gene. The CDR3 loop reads CASSELAGPDTQYF. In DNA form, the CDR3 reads TGTGCCAGCAGTGAACTAGCGGGACCAGATACGCAGTATTTT.